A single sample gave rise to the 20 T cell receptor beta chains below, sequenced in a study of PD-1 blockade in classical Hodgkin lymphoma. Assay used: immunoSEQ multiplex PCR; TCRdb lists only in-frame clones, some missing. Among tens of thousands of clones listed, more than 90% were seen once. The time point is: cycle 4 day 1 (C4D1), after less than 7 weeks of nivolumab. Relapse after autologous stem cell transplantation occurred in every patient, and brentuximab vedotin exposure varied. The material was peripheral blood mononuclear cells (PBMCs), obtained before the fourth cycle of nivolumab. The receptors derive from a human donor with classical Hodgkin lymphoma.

The CDR3 loop reads CASSTGASYEQYF. In DNA, the CDR3 is TGTGCCAGCAGTACAGGGGCCTCCTACGAGCAGTACTTC. The chain couples TRBV6-5 to TRBJ2-7; 7 bases line up with TRBD1. The CDR3 is 13 amino acids. From germline, CDR1 is MNHEY and CDR2 SVGAGI. V lost 5 bases, J lost 0 bases, and 1 base stayed unmatched.

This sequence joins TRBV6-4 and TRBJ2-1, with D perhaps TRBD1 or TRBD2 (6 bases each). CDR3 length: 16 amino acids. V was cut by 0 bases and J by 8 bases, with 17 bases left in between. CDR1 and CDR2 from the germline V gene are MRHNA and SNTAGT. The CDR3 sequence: CASSDSPGGPFDEQFF. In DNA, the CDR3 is TGTGCCAGCAGTGACTCCCCCGGGGGCCCTTTTGATGAGCAGTTCTTC.

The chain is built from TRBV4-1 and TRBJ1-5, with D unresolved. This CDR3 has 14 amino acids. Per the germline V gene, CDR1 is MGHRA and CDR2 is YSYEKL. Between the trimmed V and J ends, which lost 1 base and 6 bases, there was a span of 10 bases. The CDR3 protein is CASSQGAYSQPQHF. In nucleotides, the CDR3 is TGCGCCAGCAGCCAAGGGGCATACAGTCAGCCCCAGCATTTT.

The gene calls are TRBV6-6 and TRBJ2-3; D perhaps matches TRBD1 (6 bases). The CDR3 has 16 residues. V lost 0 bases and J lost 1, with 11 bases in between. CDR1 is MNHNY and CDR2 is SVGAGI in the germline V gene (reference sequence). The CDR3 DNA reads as TGTGCCAGCAGTTACTCAGGGGGATTGGGCACAGATACGCAGTATTTT. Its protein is CASSYSGGLGTDTQYF.

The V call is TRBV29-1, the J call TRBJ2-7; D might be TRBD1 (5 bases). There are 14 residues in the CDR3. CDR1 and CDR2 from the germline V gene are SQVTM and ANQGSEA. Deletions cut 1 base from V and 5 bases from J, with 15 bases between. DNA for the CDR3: TGCAGCGTTGAAGGGGGCAGGGATGTGGACGAGCAGTACTTC. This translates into CSVEGGRDVDEQYF.

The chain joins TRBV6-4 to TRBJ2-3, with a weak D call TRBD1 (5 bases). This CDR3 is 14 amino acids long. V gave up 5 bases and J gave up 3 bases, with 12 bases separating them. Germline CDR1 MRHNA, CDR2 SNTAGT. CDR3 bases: TGTGCCAGCAGTACGCAGGGTGGAACAGATACGCAGTATTTT. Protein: CASSTQGGTDTQYF.

The CDR3 DNA reads TGCGCCAGCAGCCAAGTTCCGGGGGCCTTCGAAAAACTGTTTTTT. This sequence encodes CASSQVPGAFEKLFF. The V call is TRBV4-1, the J call TRBJ1-4; weak D call: TRBD1 (6 bases). Germline V CDR1 and CDR2: MGHRA, YSYEKL. This CDR3 has 15 residues. Trimming left V 1 base short and J 8 bases short, with 14 bases between.

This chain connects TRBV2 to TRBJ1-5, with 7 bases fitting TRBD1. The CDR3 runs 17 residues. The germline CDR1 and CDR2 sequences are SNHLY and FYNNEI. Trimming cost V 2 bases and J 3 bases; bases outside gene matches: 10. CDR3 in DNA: TGTGCCAGCAGTGAATGGGCACAGGGGCCCTCCAATCAGCCCCAGCATTTT. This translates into CASSEWAQGPSNQPQHF.

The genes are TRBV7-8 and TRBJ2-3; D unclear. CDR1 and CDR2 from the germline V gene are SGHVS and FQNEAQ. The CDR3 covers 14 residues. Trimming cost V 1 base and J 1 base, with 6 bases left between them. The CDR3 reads CASSLVGGTDTQYF. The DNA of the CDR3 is TGTGCCAGCAGCTTAGTTGGGGGCACAGATACGCAGTATTTT. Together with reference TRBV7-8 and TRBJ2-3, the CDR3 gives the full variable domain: GAGVSQSPRYKVAKRGQDVALRCDPISGHVSLFWYQQALGQGPEFLTYFQNEAQLDKSGLPSDRFFAERPEGSVSTLKIQRTQQEDSAVYLCASSLVGGTDTQYFGPGTRLTVL.

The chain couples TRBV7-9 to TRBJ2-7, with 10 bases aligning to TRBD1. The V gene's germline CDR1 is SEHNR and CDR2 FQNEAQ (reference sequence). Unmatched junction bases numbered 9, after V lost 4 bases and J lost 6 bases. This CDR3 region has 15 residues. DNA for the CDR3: TGTGCCAGCAGCTGGGCAGGGACAGGGGCGCGCGAGCAGTACTTC. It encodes CASSWAGTGAREQYF. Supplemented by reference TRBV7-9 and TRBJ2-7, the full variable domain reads DTGVSQNPRHKITKRGQNVTFRCDPISEHNRLYWYRQTLGQGPEFLTYFQNEAQLEKSRLLSDRFSAERPKGSFSTLEIQRTEQGDSAMYLCASSWAGTGAREQYFGPGTRLTVT.

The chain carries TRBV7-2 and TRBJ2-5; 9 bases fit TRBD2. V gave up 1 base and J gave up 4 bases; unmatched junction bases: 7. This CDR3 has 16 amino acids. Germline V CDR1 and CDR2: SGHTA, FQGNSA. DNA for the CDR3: TGTGCCAGCAGCTTAGGGGGACTAGCTTTCGGAGAGACCCAGTACTTC. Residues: CASSLGGLAFGETQYF.

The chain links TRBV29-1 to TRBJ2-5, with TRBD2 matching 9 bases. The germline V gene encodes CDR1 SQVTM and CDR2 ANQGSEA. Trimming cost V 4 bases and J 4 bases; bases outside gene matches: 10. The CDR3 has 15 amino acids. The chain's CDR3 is CSVVALVAGVETQYF. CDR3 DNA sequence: TGCAGCGTTGTAGCCCTGGTAGCGGGGGTAGAGACCCAGTACTTC.

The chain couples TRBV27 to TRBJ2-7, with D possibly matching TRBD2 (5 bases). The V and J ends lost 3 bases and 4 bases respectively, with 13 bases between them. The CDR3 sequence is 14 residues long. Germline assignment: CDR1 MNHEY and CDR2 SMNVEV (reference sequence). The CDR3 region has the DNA TGTGCCAGCAGTTTCCTGGCTAGCTTGTACGAGCAGTACTTC. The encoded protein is CASSFLASLYEQYF.

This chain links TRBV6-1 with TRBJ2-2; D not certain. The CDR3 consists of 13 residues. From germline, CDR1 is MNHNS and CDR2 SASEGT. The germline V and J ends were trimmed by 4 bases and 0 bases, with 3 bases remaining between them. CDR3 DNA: TGTGCCAGCAGTGTTTCGAACACCGGGGAGCTGTTTTTT. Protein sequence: CASSVSNTGELFF.

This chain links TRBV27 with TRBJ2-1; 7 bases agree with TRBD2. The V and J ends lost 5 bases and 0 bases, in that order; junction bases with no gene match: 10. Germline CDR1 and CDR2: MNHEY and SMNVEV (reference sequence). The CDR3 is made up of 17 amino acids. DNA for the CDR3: TGTGCCAGCAGTCCCCCGGGGGGACGGAGCTCCTACAATGAGCAGTTCTTC. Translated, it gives CASSPPGGRSSYNEQFF.

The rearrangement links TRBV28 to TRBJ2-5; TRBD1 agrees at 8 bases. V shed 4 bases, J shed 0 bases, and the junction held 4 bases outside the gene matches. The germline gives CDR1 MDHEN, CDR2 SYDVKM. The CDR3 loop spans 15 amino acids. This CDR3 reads CASSYLTGDQETQYF. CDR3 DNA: TGTGCCAGCAGTTACTTGACAGGGGACCAAGAGACCCAGTACTTC.

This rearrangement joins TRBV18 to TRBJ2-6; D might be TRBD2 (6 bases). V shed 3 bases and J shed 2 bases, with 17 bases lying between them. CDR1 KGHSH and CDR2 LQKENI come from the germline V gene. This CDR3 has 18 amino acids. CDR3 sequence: CASSPTQSGSAGANVLTF. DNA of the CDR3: TGTGCCAGCTCACCCACCCAATCCGGGAGTGCTGGGGCCAACGTCCTGACTTTC. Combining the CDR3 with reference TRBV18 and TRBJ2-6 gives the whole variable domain NAGVMQNPRHLVRRRGQEARLRCSPMKGHSHVYWYRQLPEEGLKFMVYLQKENIIDESGMPKERFSAEFPKEGPSILRIQQVVRGDSAAYFCASSPTQSGSAGANVLTFGAGSRLTVL.

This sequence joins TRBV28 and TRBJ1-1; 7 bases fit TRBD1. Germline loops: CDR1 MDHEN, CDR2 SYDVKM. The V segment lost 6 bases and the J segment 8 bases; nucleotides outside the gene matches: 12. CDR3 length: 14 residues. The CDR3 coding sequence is TGTGCCAGCAGGCGTAGACGGGACAGAGGAGAAGCTTTCTTT. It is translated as CASRRRRDRGEAFF. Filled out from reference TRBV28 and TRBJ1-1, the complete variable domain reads DVKVTQSSRYLVKRTGEKVFLECVQDMDHENMFWYRQDPGLGLRLIYFSYDVKMKEKGDIPEGYSVSREKKERFSLILESASTNQTSMYLCASRRRRDRGEAFFGQGTRLTVV.

The CDR3 spells CASSLAANTEAFF. In DNA form, the CDR3 reads TGTGCCAGCAGCTTGGCAGCAAACACTGAAGCTTTCTTT. The chain carries TRBV7-2 and TRBJ1-1; D is unclear. Germline CDR1 reads SGHTA; CDR2 reads FQGNSA. CDR3 size: 13 residues. Trimming shortened V by 3 bases and J by 2 bases, and 7 bases separated the two germline ends.

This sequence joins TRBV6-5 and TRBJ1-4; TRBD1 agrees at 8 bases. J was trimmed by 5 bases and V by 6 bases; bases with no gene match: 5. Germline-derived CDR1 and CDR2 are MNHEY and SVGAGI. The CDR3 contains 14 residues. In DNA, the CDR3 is TGTGCCAGCAGCTCCGACAGGGGAAATGAAAAACTGTTTTTT. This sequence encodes CASSSDRGNEKLFF.